A selection of T cell receptor beta chains follows, all from one sample in a study of blood T cell repertoires in COVID-19. Here immunoSEQ multiplex PCR was the method, and the copy in TCRdb shows in-frame clones only, minus some. The sample has about 200,000 clones, about 90% seen once. Sequenced material: PBMCs or T cells enriched from blood (not recorded which). These TCRs come from a woman aged 18-30 years who had recovered from COVID-19. Both conserved end residues are part of each CDR3. The D gene is left open where the match is weak. Clone size, where shown, is once, few, many, or a class for clones that have expanded.

CDR3: CASSESTSGPRDEQYF
DNA: TGTGCCAGCAGTGAAAGCACTAGCGGTCCTCGTGACGAGCAGTACTTC
size: -
D: TRBD2
V: TRBV6-1
J: TRBJ2-7

CDR3: CASSSGQDHNSPLHF
DNA: TGCGCCAGCAGCTCGGGACAGGACCATAATTCACCCCTCCACTTT
size: -
D: TRBD1
V: TRBV5-1
J: TRBJ1-6

CDR3: CASSQVSHVEYRTF
DNA: TGTGCCAGCAGCCAAGTATCACACGTGGAGTATCGTACCTTC
size: -
D: -
V: TRBV3-1/TRBV3-2
J: TRBJ1-2

CDR3: CASSLKPPSGGRADTQYF
DNA: TGTGCCAGCAGCCTAAAACCCCCTAGCGGGGGGCGCGCAGATACGCAGTATTTT
size: -
D: TRBD2
V: TRBV5-4
J: TRBJ2-3

CDR3: CASSLVGGGTGETQYF
DNA: TGTGCCAGCAGCTTAGTAGGGGGGGGCACGGGAGAGACCCAGTACTTC
size: -
D: -
V: TRBV7-9
J: TRBJ2-5

CDR3: CASSLVGLGGEKLFF
DNA: TGTGCCAGCAGCTTAGTAGGATTGGGAGGGGAAAAACTGTTTTTT
size: -
D: -
V: TRBV11-2
J: TRBJ1-4

CDR3: CASSDGGLGLGGELFF
DNA: TGTGCCAGCAGTGACGGGGGTTTAGGTCTCGGCGGGGAGCTGTTTTTT
size: -
D: -
V: TRBV25-1
J: TRBJ2-2

CDR3: CAWRFREGYGYTF
DNA: TGTGCCTGGAGGTTCAGGGAAGGTTATGGCTACACCTTC
size: -
D: -
V: TRBV30
J: TRBJ1-2

CDR3: CASRQGSLNTGELFF
DNA: TGTGCCAGCAGGCAGGGATCCCTTAACACCGGGGAGCTGTTTTTT
size: -
D: -
V: TRBV2
J: TRBJ2-2

CDR3: CAWEPGQNTEAFF
DNA: TGTGCCTGGGAACCGGGACAGAACACTGAAGCTTTCTTT
size: -
D: -
V: TRBV30
J: TRBJ1-1

CDR3: CASRPGTGQETQYF
DNA: TGCGCCAGCAGACCCGGGACAGGACAAGAGACCCAGTACTTC
size: -
D: TRBD1
V: TRBV4-1
J: TRBJ2-5

CDR3: CASSSRGAAFF
DNA: TGTGCCAGCAGTTCCAGGGGGGCGGCTTTCTTT
size: -
D: TRBD1
V: TRBV6-5
J: TRBJ1-1

CDR3: CASKVTGNTEAFF
DNA: TGTGCCAGTAAAGTGACGGGAAACACTGAAGCTTTCTTT
size: -
D: -
V: TRBV19
J: TRBJ1-1

CDR3: CASSSLTGDTEAFF
DNA: TGCGCCAGCAGCTCCCTTACAGGGGACACTGAAGCTTTCTTT
size: -
D: TRBD1
V: TRBV5-1
J: TRBJ1-1

CDR3: CASSQSGAAYNEQFF
DNA: TGCGCCAGCAGCCAAAGCGGGGCGGCCTACAATGAGCAGTTCTTC
size: -
D: TRBD2
V: TRBV4-1
J: TRBJ2-1

CDR3: CASSPRGKRNTEAFF
DNA: TGTGCCAGCAGTCCTAGGGGGAAACGAAACACTGAAGCTTTCTTT
size: -
D: -
V: TRBV27
J: TRBJ1-1

CDR3: CASSFGGGDTQYF
DNA: TGTGCCAGCAGCTTTGGAGGTGGCGATACGCAGTATTTT
size: -
D: -
V: TRBV7-3
J: TRBJ2-3

CDR3: CASSLERGYDYGYTF
DNA: TGTGCCAGCAGTTTGGAAAGAGGGTATGACTATGGCTACACCTTC
size: -
D: -
V: TRBV28
J: TRBJ1-2

CDR3: CASSTGQGTTPETQYF
DNA: TGTGCCAGCAGCACGGGACAGGGCACAACCCCGGAGACCCAGTACTTC
size: once
D: TRBD1
V: TRBV5-8
J: TRBJ2-5

CDR3: CASSLGLAGGGDTQYF
DNA: TGTGCCAGCAGCTTAGGACTAGCGGGGGGAGGGGATACGCAGTATTTT
size: -
D: TRBD2
V: TRBV7-2
J: TRBJ2-3

CDR3: CASSLWEGGTEAFF
DNA: TGTGCCAGCAGTTTATGGGAAGGGGGCACTGAAGCTTTCTTT
size: -
D: -
V: TRBV27
J: TRBJ1-1

CDR3: CASRKTGFERAQHF
DNA: TGTGCCAGTAGGAAGACAGGGTTCGAACGTGCCCAGCATTTT
size: -
D: TRBD1
V: TRBV19
J: TRBJ1-5

CDR3: CASSQFSGGSFLTQYF
DNA: TGTGCCAGCAGCCAATTTAGCGGGGGTTCTTTCCTGACCCAGTACTTC
size: -
D: TRBD2
V: TRBV3-1/TRBV3-2
J: TRBJ2-5

CDR3: CASGPSVSQPYGYTF
DNA: TGTGCCAGCGGTCCTTCGGTGTCACAGCCCTATGGCTACACCTTC
size: once
D: -
V: TRBV11-2
J: TRBJ1-2

CDR3: CASSAGGNTEAFF
DNA: TGTGCCAGCAGCGCAGGGGGGAACACTGAAGCTTTCTTT
size: -
D: TRBD1
V: TRBV2
J: TRBJ1-1

CDR3: CASSHRSDRELADTQYF
DNA: TGCGCCAGCAGCCATAGATCAGACAGGGAGTTAGCAGATACGCAGTATTTT
size: -
D: TRBD1
V: TRBV4-1
J: TRBJ2-3

CDR3: CASSERENSDRGTSPLHF
DNA: TGTGCCAGCAGCGAACGCGAAAACTCGGACAGGGGAACTTCACCCCTCCACTTT
size: -
D: TRBD1
V: TRBV7-9
J: TRBJ1-6

CDR3: CASSLLTGTNNEQFF
DNA: TGTGCCAGCAGTTTATTGACCGGGACTAACAATGAGCAGTTCTTC
size: -
D: TRBD2
V: TRBV28
J: TRBJ2-1

CDR3: CASSLSARSNTGELFF
DNA: TGCGCCAGCAGCCTATCCGCGAGATCGAACACCGGGGAGCTGTTTTTT
size: -
D: -
V: TRBV5-1
J: TRBJ2-2

CDR3: CASSYGSSGNTIYF
DNA: TGTGCCAGCAGTTACGGGAGCTCTGGAAACACCATATATTTT
size: -
D: -
V: TRBV25-1
J: TRBJ1-3

CDR3: CASSQDLTGQGAGTGELFF
DNA: TGTGCCAGCAGCCAAGATCTGACGGGACAGGGAGCGGGGACCGGGGAGCTGTTTTTT
size: -
D: TRBD1
V: TRBV3-1/TRBV3-2
J: TRBJ2-2

CDR3: CASSLEGIYTF
DNA: TGCGCCAGCAGCTTGGAGGGGATTTACACCTTC
size: -
D: -
V: TRBV5-1
J: TRBJ1-2

CDR3: CASSLVRFFGGGADTQYF
DNA: TGTGCCAGCAGTTTAGTTCGGTTTTTCGGGGGGGGCGCAGATACGCAGTATTTT
size: -
D: TRBD2
V: TRBV27
J: TRBJ2-3

CDR3: CASSLVSGNTIYF
DNA: TGTGCCAGCAGTTTAGTCTCCGGAAACACCATATATTTT
size: -
D: -
V: TRBV12-3/TRBV12-4
J: TRBJ1-3

CDR3: CASRRGQTMNTEAFF
DNA: TGTGCCAGCCGGCGGGGGCAGACCATGAACACTGAAGCTTTCTTT
size: -
D: -
V: TRBV6-5
J: TRBJ1-1

CDR3: CAIRPTSGGDNEQFF
DNA: TGTGCCATCAGGCCGACTAGCGGGGGAGACAATGAGCAGTTCTTC
size: -
D: TRBD2
V: TRBV10-3
J: TRBJ2-1

CDR3: CASSLPDYNSPLHF
DNA: TGTGCCAGCAGCTTACCAGACTATAATTCACCCCTCCACTTT
size: -
D: -
V: TRBV7-9
J: TRBJ1-6

CDR3: CASQTKRQGARLPLHF
DNA: TGTGCCAGCCAAACCAAACGACAGGGGGCTCGTCTGCCCCTCCACTTT
size: -
D: TRBD1
V: TRBV27
J: TRBJ1-6

CDR3: CASSFWGQGKDEQYF
DNA: TGTGCCAGCAGCTTCTGGGGACAGGGGAAGGACGAGCAGTACTTC
size: -
D: TRBD1
V: TRBV5-8
J: TRBJ2-7

CDR3: CATSDKSGNTNQPQHF
DNA: TGTGCCACCAGTGACAAGTCAGGCAATACCAATCAGCCCCAGCATTTT
size: few
D: -
V: TRBV24-1
J: TRBJ1-5

CDR3: CASSEGTGMREQYF
DNA: TGTGCCAGCAGTGAGGGGACAGGGATGCGCGAGCAGTACTTC
size: -
D: TRBD1
V: TRBV25-1
J: TRBJ2-7

CDR3: CASMGGNQPQHF
DNA: TGTGCCAGCATGGGAGGGAATCAGCCCCAGCATTTT
size: -
D: -
V: TRBV2
J: TRBJ1-5

CDR3: CASSLELAGIQETQYF
DNA: TGTGCCAGCAGCTTAGAGCTAGCGGGGATACAAGAGACCCAGTACTTC
size: -
D: TRBD2
V: TRBV11-2
J: TRBJ2-5

CDR3: CASRARTGGNQPQHF
DNA: TGTGCCAGCCGTGCCCGGACAGGCGGTAATCAGCCCCAGCATTTT
size: -
D: TRBD1
V: TRBV2
J: TRBJ1-5

CDR3: CASSLLGQSVSGNTIYF
DNA: TGCGCCAGCAGCTTGTTGGGACAGTCCGTCTCTGGAAACACCATATATTTT
size: -
D: TRBD1
V: TRBV5-1
J: TRBJ1-3

CDR3: CASTIRRGSPVPYGYTF
DNA: TGTGCCAGCACCATCCGGAGAGGGTCTCCTGTGCCCTATGGCTACACCTTC
size: -
D: -
V: TRBV7-3
J: TRBJ1-2

CDR3: CASSAEGLAGTFWKNEQFF
DNA: TGTGCCAGCAGTGCGGAAGGACTAGCGGGGACTTTTTGGAAGAATGAGCAGTTCTTC
size: -
D: TRBD2
V: TRBV28
J: TRBJ2-1

CDR3: CASGQGYGYTF
DNA: TGCGCCAGCGGACAGGGCTATGGCTACACCTTC
size: -
D: TRBD1
V: TRBV10-2
J: TRBJ1-2

CDR3: CASSLWLAAYEQYF
DNA: TGTGCCAGCAGTTTATGGCTAGCAGCCTACGAGCAGTACTTC
size: -
D: -
V: TRBV28
J: TRBJ2-7

CDR3: CASSLAGGRSTDTQYF
DNA: TGTGCCAGCAGCTTGGCCGGGGGACGGAGCACAGATACGCAGTATTTT
size: -
D: -
V: TRBV5-4
J: TRBJ2-3

CDR3: CASSTTGARGPQHF
DNA: TGTGCCAGTAGTACTACAGGGGCCCGGGGGCCCCAGCATTTT
size: -
D: TRBD1
V: TRBV19
J: TRBJ1-5

CDR3: CASSLTSGGIHEQFF
DNA: TGTGCCAGCAGCCTTACTAGCGGGGGTATTCATGAGCAGTTCTTC
size: -
D: TRBD2
V: TRBV5-4
J: TRBJ2-1

CDR3: CASSLAESGFYGYTF
DNA: TGTGCCAGCAGCTTAGCGGAATCGGGATTCTATGGCTACACCTTC
size: -
D: -
V: TRBV11-1
J: TRBJ1-2

CDR3: CASSIGRRGGADTQYF
DNA: TGTGCCAGTAGTATAGGTAGGCGGGGGGGCGCAGATACGCAGTATTTT
size: -
D: TRBD2
V: TRBV19
J: TRBJ2-3

CDR3: CASSLSRVSSYNEQFF
DNA: TGTGCCAGCAGTTTATCGAGGGTGAGCTCCTACAATGAGCAGTTCTTC
size: -
D: -
V: TRBV27
J: TRBJ2-1

CDR3: CASSLRGKGGYTF
DNA: TGTGCCAGCAGTTTACGGGGAAAGGGCGGCTACACCTTC
size: -
D: -
V: TRBV12-3/TRBV12-4
J: TRBJ1-2

CDR3: CASHPGTGYDEAFF
DNA: TGTGCCAGCCATCCCGGGACAGGGTATGATGAAGCTTTCTTT
size: -
D: TRBD1
V: TRBV28
J: TRBJ1-1

CDR3: CASSFGGGEQYF
DNA: TGTGCCAGCAGCTTTGGGGGCGGCGAGCAGTACTTC
size: -
D: -
V: TRBV7-8
J: TRBJ2-7